Detailed here is one TCR beta chain. Its antigen is unidentified. This table comes from immunoSEQ multiplex PCR, and its TCRdb copy is limited to in-frame clones, with some not included. The sample lists 2 million to 2.5 million clones, about 92% occurring once. These data originate in a study of shared clonotypes between healthy human individuals. Study background: CD8 memory received one plate per donor, CD8 naive two, CD4 memory three and CD4 naive three.

General observations from the study: Sampling included only blood; tissue repertoires likely differ. When compared with the clonotypes that were shared by all four sorted-subset donors, the non-shared clonotypes turned out to have lower generation probabilities.

Naive CD8 cells lacked CD45RO, underwent positive selection for CCR7 and left out terminally differentiated effector memory CD45RA+ cells. All donors qualified as healthy HIV-negative adults and had experienced no recent acute infections or vaccinations. The V gene's germline CDR1 is PRHDT and CDR2 FYEKMQ (reference sequence). V shed 3 bases, J shed 0 bases, and the junction held 3 bases outside the gene matches. This CDR3 has 17 residues. This chain links TRBV13 with TRBJ2-1; 12 nucleotides line up with TRBD2. This TCR came from a man aged 18 to 30 in good health. Some clones in this sample may be carry-over from other donors' samples. Specimen: naive CD8+ T cells from PBMCs. The CDR3, as DNA: TGTGCCAGCAGCTTCCCGACTAGCGGGGGCTCCTACAATGAGCAGTTCTTC. Protein product: CASSFPTSGGSYNEQFF.